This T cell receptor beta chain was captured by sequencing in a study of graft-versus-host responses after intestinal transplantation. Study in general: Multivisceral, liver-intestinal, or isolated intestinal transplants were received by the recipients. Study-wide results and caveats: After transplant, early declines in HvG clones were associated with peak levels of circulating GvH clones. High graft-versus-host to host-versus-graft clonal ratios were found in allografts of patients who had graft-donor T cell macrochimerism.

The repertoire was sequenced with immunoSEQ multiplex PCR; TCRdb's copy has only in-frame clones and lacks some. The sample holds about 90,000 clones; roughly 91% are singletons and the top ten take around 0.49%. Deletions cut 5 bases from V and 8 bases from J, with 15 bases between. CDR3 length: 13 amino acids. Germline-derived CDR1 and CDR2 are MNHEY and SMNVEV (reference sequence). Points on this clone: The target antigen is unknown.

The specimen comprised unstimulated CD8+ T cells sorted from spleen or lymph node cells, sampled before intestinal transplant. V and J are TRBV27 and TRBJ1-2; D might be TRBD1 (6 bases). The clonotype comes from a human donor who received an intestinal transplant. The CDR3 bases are TGTGCCAGCAGTGTGGGAGGGGGAGTAGGCTACACCTTC. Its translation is CASSVGGGVGYTF.